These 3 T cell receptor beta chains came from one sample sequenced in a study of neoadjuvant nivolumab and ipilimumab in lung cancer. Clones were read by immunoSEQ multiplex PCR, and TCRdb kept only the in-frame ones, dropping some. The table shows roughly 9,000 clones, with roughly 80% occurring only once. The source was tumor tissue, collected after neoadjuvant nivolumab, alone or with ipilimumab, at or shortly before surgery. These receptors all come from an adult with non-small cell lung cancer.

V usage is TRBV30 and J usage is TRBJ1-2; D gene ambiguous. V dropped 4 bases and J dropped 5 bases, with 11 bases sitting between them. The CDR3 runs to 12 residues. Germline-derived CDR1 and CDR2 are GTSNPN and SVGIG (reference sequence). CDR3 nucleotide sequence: TGTGCCTGGACCCAACCCGGGTATGGCTACACCTTC. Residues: CAWTQPGYGYTF.

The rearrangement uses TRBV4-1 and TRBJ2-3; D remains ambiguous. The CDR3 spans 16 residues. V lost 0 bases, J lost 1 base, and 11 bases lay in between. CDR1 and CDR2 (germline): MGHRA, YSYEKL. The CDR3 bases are TGCGCCAGCAGCCAAGACTACCCGAGCGGCACAGATACGCAGTATTTT. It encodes CASSQDYPSGTDTQYF.

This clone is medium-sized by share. The CDR3 protein is CASSEPLGGYTF. Written as DNA, the CDR3 is TGTGCCAGCAGTGAACCGTTGGGTGGCTACACCTTC. The rearrangement joins TRBV25-1 to TRBJ1-2; D is undetermined. This CDR3 region has 12 residues. V was trimmed by 2 bases and J by 7 bases, leaving 8 bases between them. Germline CDR1 and CDR2: MGHDK and SYGVNS.